What follows is one T cell receptor beta chain and its context. The antigen is not known. The data stem from a study of shared clonotypes between healthy human individuals. The study's findings and limits: Naive subsets usually exceeded memory subsets in estimated richness.

Source study methods: Filtering differed for immunoSEQ, which gave only junction sequences without quality scores. Here immunoSEQ multiplex PCR was the method, and the copy in TCRdb shows in-frame clones only, minus some. D and trimming come from the DNA, and the V and J calls and clone size come from that table. Of roughly 1,500,000 clones in the sample, under 99% were seen once. Within Nashville, Tennessee resided all donors, each a Caucasian adult. Memory CD4+ cells were the fraction left after CD45RA+ naive selection. The CDR3 spans 13 residues. V gave up 2 bases and J gave up 6 bases, with 8 bases separating them. The germline gives CDR1 MNHNS, CDR2 SASEGT.

The receptor was derived from a man aged 25 to 45 in good health. The source material was naive CD4+ T cells sorted from blood. Subset denoted: CD45RA+ positively selected. The chain joins TRBV6-1 to TRBJ1-5; D gene unclear. In DNA form, the CDR3 reads TGTGCCAGCAGTGAATTTTCCAGTCAGCCCCAGCATTTT. It specifies CASSEFSSQPQHF.